This T cell receptor beta chain originates from a study of a mutant IDH1 vaccine in newly diagnosed glioma. Assay used: immunoSEQ multiplex PCR; TCRdb lists only in-frame clones, some missing. This table holds 85,000 to 100,000 clones, approximately 90% found once. Time point here: baseline, week 1 (first vaccination visit). Indicated treatment: pre-vaccination baseline after standard-of-care therapy. Those who donated had recent WHO grade 3 or 4 IDH1-mutant, ATRX-lost astrocytomas. In germline, CDR1 is MNHEY, CDR2 SVGAGI. This CDR3 has 14 residues. The V end was cut by 3 bases, the J end by 1 base, with 9 bases between.

Source: PBMCs, taken from a glioma patient treated with radiotherapy, temozolomide or both. V usage is TRBV6-5 and J usage is TRBJ1-1; a possible D gene is TRBD1 (5 bases). The sequence derives from a woman aged 50 to 65 with glioma. The DNA for the CDR3 is TGTGCCAGCAGTTATGGAGGGACGAACACTGAAGCTTTCTTT. Amino acid sequence: CASSYGGTNTEAFF.